The 20 T cell receptor beta chains in this list originate from one sample, sequenced in a study of blood T cell repertoires in COVID-19. The table came from immunoSEQ multiplex PCR; TCRdb's copy has only in-frame clones and leaves some out. The sample includes 410,000 or so clones, 89% of them seen just once. Sequenced: peripheral blood. The source of these receptors is a woman in her forties with COVID-19, enrolled during active disease.

This sequence joins TRBV15 and TRBJ1-4, with D perhaps TRBD1 (5 bases). The germline V gene encodes CDR1 LNHNV and CDR2 YYDKDF (reference sequence). The V end was cut by 0 bases, the J end by 7 bases, with 9 bases between. The CDR3 totals 14 residues. The CDR3 nucleotides are TGTGCCACCAGCAGAGATGTCAGGGTTGAAAAACTGTTTTTT. Residues: CATSRDVRVEKLFF.

The CDR3 protein is CASRGGTGKVNQPQHF. In DNA form, the CDR3 reads TGTGCCAGTAGGGGGGGGACAGGGAAAGTCAATCAGCCCCAGCATTTT. The rearrangement joins TRBV19 to TRBJ1-5; 9 positions match TRBD1. With V trimmed by 6 bases and J by 3 bases, 9 bases remained unmatched. This CDR3 is 16 amino acids long. Germline-derived CDR1 and CDR2 are LNHDA and SQIVND (reference sequence).

The rearrangement links TRBV28 to TRBJ2-7; D possibly corresponds to TRBD1 (5 bases). V shed 6 bases and J shed 4 bases, with 10 bases lying between them. CDR3 length equals 12 residues. CDR1 MDHEN and CDR2 SYDVKM come from the germline V gene. CDR3 in DNA: TGTGCCAGCAGGCCAGGGATTTACGAGCAGTACTTC. This translates into CASRPGIYEQYF.

V is TRBV5-4 and J is TRBJ2-4; the match to TRBD1 covers 11 bases. The CDR3 has 15 amino acids. Trimming at V came to 5 bases and at J to 10 bases, leaving 11 bases not matched to a gene. The germline V gene encodes CDR1 SGHNT and CDR2 YYREEE (reference sequence). CDR3 bases: TGTGCCAGCAGTCCTCGGACAGGGGGCGCGTTTATTCAGTACTTC. It codes for CASSPRTGGAFIQYF.

The chain uses TRBV6-5 and TRBJ2-1; 7 bases align to TRBD2. The J segment lost 7 bases and the V segment lost 7 bases, leaving 13 bases of the junction unmatched. Germline values: CDR1 MNHEY, CDR2 SVGAGI. The CDR3 runs 15 residues. The DNA for the CDR3 is TGTGCCAGCACACGGACCGGGACTACGAGAAATGAGCAGTTCTTC. Translation gives CASTRTGTTRNEQFF.

The chain is built from TRBV5-6 and TRBJ2-7; possibly TRBD2 for D (6 bases). From germline, CDR1 is SGHDT and CDR2 YYEEEE. The germline V and J ends were trimmed by 4 bases and 3 bases, with 17 bases remaining between them. This CDR3 region has 15 residues. In DNA, the CDR3 is TGTGCCAGCAGCCAAATAGCGGAACCCCTCTACGAGCAGTACTTC. Translation: CASSQIAEPLYEQYF.

The chain recombines TRBV7-2 with TRBJ2-1, with 8 bases identical to TRBD1. Trimming removed 1 base from V and 6 bases from J; junction bases left unmatched: 14. The CDR3 extends over 18 amino acids. The germline V gene has CDR1 SGHTA and CDR2 FQGNSA. Written as DNA, the CDR3 is TGTGCCAGCAGCTTAGTGGGTCGTGGGACAGGTGCGGGCAATGAGCAGTTCTTC. It translates to CASSLVGRGTGAGNEQFF.

Comment on this clone: Other DNA sequences within the sample encode an identical CDR3. The V and J genes are TRBV5-1 and TRBJ1-2, with D possibly being TRBD1 (5 bases). The CDR3 has 14 residues. Germline V gene lookup returns CDR1 SGHRS and CDR2 YFSETQ. V gave up 0 bases and J gave up 3 bases, with 9 bases separating them. The CDR3: CASSLGTGDYGYTF. The CDR3 coding sequence is TGCGCCAGCAGCTTGGGGACGGGGGACTATGGCTACACCTTC.

V gene TRBV18 combines with J gene TRBJ1-6; TRBD1 might be the D (5 bases). CDR1 KGHSH and CDR2 LQKENI come from the germline V gene. The V end was cut by 3 bases, the J end by 9 bases, with 12 bases between. There are 14 residues in the CDR3. CDR3 nucleotides: TGTGCCAGCTCACCCGGGCAGGGCATTTCACCCCTCCACTTT. Amino acid sequence: CASSPGQGISPLHF.

This sequence joins TRBV6-2 or TRBV6-3 and TRBJ1-5; D gene ambiguous. The CDR3 is 16 residues long. From germline, CDR1 is MNHEY and CDR2 SVGEGT. V gave up 6 bases and J gave up 0 bases, with 15 bases separating them. CDR3 nucleotide sequence: TGTGCCAGCAGCCCTGGAATGAGGTTTAGCAATCAGCCCCAGCATTTT. Translating gives CASSPGMRFSNQPQHF.

The chain is built from TRBV19 and TRBJ2-4; 8 nucleotides agree with TRBD1. In germline, CDR1 is LNHDA, CDR2 SQIVND (reference sequence). This CDR3 has 15 residues. The J segment lost 0 bases and the V segment lost 4 bases, leaving 2 bases of the junction unmatched. The DNA for the CDR3 is TGTGCCAGTAGTACAGGGGGCTCAGCCAAAAACATTCAGTACTTC. Translation gives CASSTGGSAKNIQYF.

The genes are TRBV30 and TRBJ1-5, with TRBD1 identical over 12 bases. V gave up 0 bases and J gave up 1 base; unmatched junction bases: 4. The germline V gene has CDR1 GTSNPN and CDR2 SVGIG (reference sequence). The CDR3 spans 17 residues. The CDR3 sequence: CAWSVLGQGASNQPQHF. The DNA for the CDR3 is TGTGCCTGGAGTGTTCTGGGACAGGGGGCCAGCAATCAGCCCCAGCATTTT.

In DNA, the CDR3 is TGTGCCAGCAGTTTTAAGCGGGGATTGGAGGATACGCAGTATTTT. This codes for CASSFKRGLEDTQYF. J is TRBJ2-3 and V is TRBV27; 7 positions match TRBD2. V lost 3 bases to trimming and J lost 6 bases; unmatched junction nucleotides: 9. Germline values: CDR1 MNHEY, CDR2 SMNVEV (reference sequence). The CDR3 runs to 15 residues.

This sequence joins TRBV11-2 and TRBJ2-6, with D hard to call. V lost 5 bases and J 0 bases, leaving 11 bases between the germline ends. The CDR3 consists of 16 residues. Per the germline V gene, CDR1 is SGHAT and CDR2 is FQNNGV. The CDR3 is CASSPSPFSGANVLTF. In DNA form, the CDR3 reads TGTGCCAGCAGCCCGTCTCCCTTCTCTGGGGCCAACGTCCTGACTTTC.

CDR3 amino acids: CASSPPGGTEAFF. The CDR3 DNA is TGTGCCAGCAGCCCCCCAGGAGGCACTGAAGCTTTCTTT. The chain employs TRBV7-8 and TRBJ1-1; no clear D gene. Germline loops: CDR1 SGHVS, CDR2 FQNEAQ. Trimming took 5 bases from V and 4 from J, leaving 11 bases between them. This CDR3 comprises 13 residues.

This clone was seen a handful of times. The chain is built from TRBV11-2 and TRBJ2-7; tentative D call: TRBD1 (5 bases). Germline CDR1 SGHAT, CDR2 FQNNGV. CDR3 length: 13 residues. Trimming shortened V by 5 bases and J by 9 bases, and 17 bases separated the two germline ends. CDR3 protein: CASSPLGQGTQYF. In DNA, the CDR3 is TGTGCCAGCAGCCCCCTCGGGCAGGGAACGCAGTACTTC.

The gene calls are TRBV6-5 and TRBJ1-1; D remains unclear. The CDR3 is made up of 14 amino acids. V was clipped by 0 bases and J by 7 bases, with 12 bases between them. CDR1 MNHEY and CDR2 SVGAGI come from the germline V gene. The CDR3 DNA sequence: TGTGCCAGCAGTTACTCAACAGTTGCCAATGAAGCTTTCTTT. It yields the protein CASSYSTVANEAFF.

The chain combines TRBV7-9 with TRBJ1-5; D unresolved. Germline V lookup: CDR1 SEHNR, CDR2 FQNEAQ (reference sequence). This CDR3 is 12 amino acids long. Trimming shortened V by 3 bases and J by 9 bases, and 9 bases separated the two germline ends. CDR3 sequence reads: CASSFDPGPQHF. As DNA, the CDR3 is TGTGCCAGCAGCTTCGATCCAGGGCCCCAGCATTTT. The full variable domain, completed using reference TRBV7-9 and TRBJ1-5, is DTGVSQNPRHKITKRGQNVTFRCDPISEHNRLYWYRQTLGQGPEFLTYFQNEAQLEKSRLLSDRFSAERPKGSFSTLEIQRTEQGDSAMYLCASSFDPGPQHFGDGTRLSIL.

The rearrangement uses TRBV7-8 and TRBJ1-5; possible D gene TRBD1, 6 bases. V lost 5 bases to trimming and J lost 0 bases, with 14 bases between them. Germline V gene sequence: CDR1 SGHVS, CDR2 FQNEAQ. CDR3 length: 16 amino acids. In nucleotides, the CDR3 is TGTGCCAGCAGCCACCGTCGGACAGTTAGCAATCAGCCCCAGCATTTT. Protein: CASSHRRTVSNQPQHF.

The rearrangement joins TRBV2 to TRBJ1-1; D is possibly TRBD1 (6 bases). Germline CDR1 SNHLY, CDR2 FYNNEI. CDR3 length: 14 amino acids. V lost 7 bases and J lost 4, with 16 bases in between. CDR3 residues: CASNRDIPSTEAFF. As DNA, the CDR3 is TGTGCCAGCAACCGGGACATACCCAGCACTGAAGCTTTCTTT.